These T cell receptor beta chains were read from a single sample in a study of blood T cell repertoires in COVID-19. Generated by immunoSEQ multiplex PCR, the TCRdb table keeps only in-frame clones and is missing some. The data show 300,000 to 400,000 clones, over 75% seen once. The sequenced sample was peripheral blood. These receptor sequences come from a woman aged 50 to 65 with active or convalescent COVID-19. CDR3s include the opening cysteine and the closing phenylalanine or tryptophan. The D gene is left open where the match is weak. The size field is filled for only some rows; it gives once, few, many or a size class.

CDR3nt,CDR3aa,v_gene,len,d_gene,abundance,j_gene
TGTGCCACCAGACAGGGTGGGACTGAAGCTTTCTTT,CATRQGGTEAFF,TRBV19,12,TRBD1,NA,TRBJ1-1
TGTGCCAGCAGCAAACGACTAGCGGGAGGGATGACCGCGAACACCGGGGAGCTGTTTTTT,CASSKRLAGGMTANTGELFF,TRBV9,20,TRBD2,NA,TRBJ2-2
TGTGCCAGCAGCTCACGGACTAGCGGGGGGTCAGATACGCAGTATTTT,CASSSRTSGGSDTQYF,TRBV11-3,16,TRBD2,NA,TRBJ2-3
TGCGCCAGCAGTCCGGGACTAGCGACTGGAGAGAACGAGCAGTACTTC,CASSPGLATGENEQYF,TRBV10-2,16,TRBD2,NA,TRBJ2-7
TGTGCCAGTCAACCGGGACTGGACTACAATGAGCAGTTCTTC,CASQPGLDYNEQFF,TRBV6-5,14,NA,NA,TRBJ2-1
TGTGCCACCAGCAGAGATGAAAGGGGCAGGTATGGCTACACCTTC,CATSRDERGRYGYTF,TRBV15,15,NA,NA,TRBJ1-2
TGTGCCAGCAGCTTGGGCGACAGGGGGCTTTCACCCCTCCACTTT,CASSLGDRGLSPLHF,TRBV5-6,15,TRBD1,NA,TRBJ1-6
TGTGCCAGCAGCTTCTCTGGACAGGGGGTCTATGGCTACACCTTC,CASSFSGQGVYGYTF,TRBV7-2,15,TRBD1,NA,TRBJ1-2
TGCAGCGTTTGGGACACCGCTGGCTACACCTTC,CSVWDTAGYTF,TRBV29-1,11,NA,NA,TRBJ1-2
TGTGCCAGCAGTCTGGGGGGGACTATCTCCTACAATGAGCAGTTCTTC,CASSLGGTISYNEQFF,TRBV11-2,16,TRBD2,NA,TRBJ2-1
TGTGCCAGCAGTTCTAGCGGGCCTATCAACTACAATGAGCAGTTCTTC,CASSSSGPINYNEQFF,TRBV27,16,TRBD2,once,TRBJ2-1
TGTGCCAGCAGCTACATCGACCGGAGTAATAATTCACCCCTCCACTTT,CASSYIDRSNNSPLHF,TRBV5-6,16,NA,NA,TRBJ1-6
TGTGCCAGCAGTGTAAAAGTAGCGGGACTAGCGGGAGCCTACGAGCAGTACTTC,CASSVKVAGLAGAYEQYF,TRBV2,18,TRBD2,NA,TRBJ2-7
TGCGCCAGCAGGCGGGACAGGGACTCCTACGAGCAGTACTTC,CASRRDRDSYEQYF,TRBV5-1,14,TRBD1,NA,TRBJ2-7
TGTGCCAGCAGCCAAGGCCGATCTAGCGGGGGGGCGAAGACCCAGTACTTC,CASSQGRSSGGAKTQYF,TRBV3-1/TRBV3-2,17,TRBD2,NA,TRBJ2-5
TGTGCCAGCAGCCTACTAAGCAGGGGTGGAACTGAAGCTTTCTTT,CASSLLSRGGTEAFF,TRBV11-1,15,NA,NA,TRBJ1-1
TGCGCCAGCAGCCAAGAAAGGACTAGCGGGTTGGGGGCCCAGTACTTC,CASSQERTSGLGAQYF,TRBV4-3,16,TRBD2,NA,TRBJ2-5
TGTGCCAGCAGTTTTTCCTGGAGTGCTGGAAACACCATATATTTT,CASSFSWSAGNTIYF,TRBV28,15,NA,NA,TRBJ1-3